This T cell receptor beta chain was profiled in a study of OX40 agonist ivuxolimab in advanced cancers. This CDR3 has 15 residues. V lost 0 bases and J lost 9; bases outside the gene matches: 4. The germline V gene has CDR1 GTSNPN and CDR2 SVGIG (reference sequence). The protocol was immunoSEQ multiplex PCR, while the TCRdb copy is restricted to in-frame clones and leaves out a portion. The data show around 70,000 clones, with nearly 85% seen just once and over 6% held by the top ten. The input for sequencing was CD4+ or CD8+ T cells sorted from blood, taken in a trial of the OX40 agonist ivuxolimab. The clonotype originates from an adult with an advanced solid tumor such as melanoma, head and neck, liver or kidney cancer. The V gene is TRBV30, the J gene TRBJ1-6; 11 positions agree with TRBD1. The CDR3 loop is CAWSVPGTGGSPLHF. The CDR3, as DNA: TGTGCCTGGAGTGTACCCGGGACAGGGGGTTCACCCCTCCACTTT.